The sequence of this T cell receptor (beta chain) was determined in a study of shared clonotypes between healthy human individuals. Of note for this clone: No antigen is known for it.

Study outcomes and limitations: Larger richness was generally estimated for naive than memory subsets. Only blood was sampled, and tissue TCR repertoires likely differ from blood ones.

The length of the CDR3 is 15 residues. Trimming took off 2 bases at V and 4 bases at J, with 13 bases between the two ends. Germline V gene sequence: CDR1 SEHNR, CDR2 FQNEAQ (reference sequence). Under the authors' procedure: Junction-only sequences produced by ImmunoSEQ had no quality scores, so filtering differed. Sequencing used immunoSEQ multiplex PCR; TCRdb keeps in-frame clones, though not all of them. The V and J calls and the clone size are those of that table, but D and trimming were determined from the DNA. Counted here are 1.5 million to 2.5 million clones, about 95% occurring once; the ten biggest clones make up 1.2%. It was CD45RO-negative cells, positively selected for CCR7, that made up naive CD8 cells, with terminally differentiated effector memory CD45RA+ cells excluded. All donors qualified as healthy HIV-negative adults and had experienced no recent acute infections or vaccinations.

The chain couples TRBV7-9 to TRBJ2-3; D could derive from TRBD1 or TRBD2 (5 bases each). The sample taken for sequencing was naive CD8+ T cells sorted from blood. The receptor comes from a man younger than 30 in good health. This CDR3 is CASSLPSGTSDTQYF. Here the CDR3 DNA reads TGTGCCAGCAGCTTACCATCCGGGACGTCAGATACGCAGTATTTT.